Below, 25 T cell receptor beta chains from the same sample are listed, as sequenced in a study of blood T cells in healthy people across ages (dated by TCRdb to between 2015 and 2016). Receptor libraries were prepared by 5' RACE. This sample was sequenced with an Illumina HiSeq 2500. The second PCR ran for about 7 to 11 cycles and used a J-beta primer mix along with a sample-barcoded 5' primer. TCRdb itself trimmed the public reads at Q25 with fastp, ran MiXCR and retained productive beta chains. All rows with the same CDR3 protein become a single entry with the most common DNA and genes. The sample table contains approximately 490,000 distinct CDR3 sequences; only one count was recorded for nearly 25% of them. Of the sample, under 9% is held by the ten largest clones. This sample was shared with a second study, whose subject was T cells of mothers and their children.

Sequenced: blood. These receptor sequences come from a boy younger than 18 in good health.

This clonotype was counted a few times. V is TRBV20-1 and J is TRBJ2-3, with 8 bases aligning to TRBD2. Germline V gene lookup returns CDR1 DFQATT and CDR2 SNEGSKA (reference sequence). This CDR3 contains 11 residues. V gave up 5 bases and J gave up 9 bases; unmatched junction bases: 4. This chain's CDR3 is CSARTSRTQYF. For the CDR3, the DNA is TGCAGTGCTCGGACTAGCCGGACGCAGTATTTT.

As to this clonotype: A read error is possible here, since a much larger clone lies one base away. It is likely a read error, because the conserved phenylalanine at the end of the CDR3 is missing. This sequence joins TRBV2 and TRBJ2-5; possibly TRBD2 for D (5 bases). This CDR3 is built from 13 residues. Germline values: CDR1 SNHLY, CDR2 FYNNEI. CDR3 in DNA: TGTGCCAGCAGTAATGAGGGCCAAAAGACCCAGTACCTC. It encodes CASSNEGQKTQYL.

This clonotype was observed a single time. The chain has TRBV20-1 and TRBJ2-7; 7 bases fit TRBD2. Germline trimming cut 6 bases from V and 2 bases from J; bases unmatched to any gene: 10. The germline V gene has CDR1 DFQATT and CDR2 SNEGSKA (reference sequence). CDR3 length equals 14 residues. The CDR3 reads CSAQGLAATYEQYF. CDR3 DNA sequence: TGCAGTGCCCAAGGTCTAGCGGCCACCTACGAGCAGTACTTC.

Here the CDR3 DNA reads TGTGCCAGCAGCAAATGGGGGCCAGGGCAGTACTTC. Its translation is CASSKWGPGQYF. The rearrangement uses TRBV21-1 and TRBJ2-7; whether TRBD1, the table's D call, matches the DNA was not checked. TRBV21-1 is annotated as a pseudogene. This CDR3 has 12 residues.

This clonotype was seen only a few times. The chain recombines TRBV9 with TRBJ2-6; D gene uncertain. Germline CDR1 SGDLS, CDR2 YYNGEE. The CDR3 runs to 14 residues. V shed 3 bases and J shed 2 bases, with 6 bases lying between them. CDR3 nucleotides: TGTGCCAGCAGCGGATTGACTGGGGCCAACGTCCTGACTTTC. It codes for CASSGLTGANVLTF.

This clonotype has a handful of counts. This rearrangement joins TRBV6-5 to TRBJ1-6, with no clear D. The CDR3 is 14 amino acids. The germline CDR1 and CDR2 sequences are MNHEY and SVGAGI. V dropped 6 bases and J dropped 9 bases, with 15 bases sitting between them. CDR3 sequence: CASRSGPPRSPLHF. CDR3 coding DNA: TGTGCCAGCAGGTCCGGGCCACCGCGTTCACCCCTCCACTTT.

The table lists this clonotype with many counts. J is TRBJ2-1 and V is TRBV28; D might be TRBD1 (6 bases). Trimming shortened V by 3 bases and J by 7 bases, and 19 bases separated the two germline ends. This CDR3 region has 16 residues. Germline-derived CDR1 and CDR2 are MDHEN and SYDVKM. In nucleotides, the CDR3 is TGTGCCAGCAGTTTGGTCAGGGGCGCGACGCTTAATGAGCAGTTCTTC. It is translated as CASSLVRGATLNEQFF.

A few counts support this clonotype. The junction does not match germline at one end; this may be a read error. The V call is TRBV13, the J call TRBJ2-5; the D gene could be TRBD1 or TRBD2 (5 bases each). The J call may be mistaken, given a closer DNA end match to TRBJ2-7. The germline V gene has CDR1 PRHDT and CDR2 FYEKMQ (reference sequence). CDR3 length equals 14 residues. The CDR3 DNA follows: TGTGCCAGCAGCCTAGGGACGGACGATTACGAGCAGTACTTC. It is translated as CASSLGTDDYEQYF.

The chain is built from TRBV20-1 and TRBJ2-7; D remains unclear. In germline, CDR1 is DFQATT, CDR2 SNEGSKA (reference sequence). The V gene lost 1 base and the J gene lost 4 bases, with 8 bases spanning the gap. The CDR3 totals 12 residues. The CDR3 spells CSARGMGYEQYF. DNA for the CDR3: TGCAGTGCTAGAGGGATGGGATACGAGCAGTACTTC.

V gene TRBV20-1 combines with J gene TRBJ1-2; 9 positions agree with TRBD1. The germline CDR1 and CDR2 sequences are DFQATT and SNEGSKA (reference sequence). The CDR3 covers 13 residues. The trim removed 5 bases at V and 8 bases at J, leaving 9 bases unmatched. The CDR3 DNA follows: TGCAGTGCTTACACAGGGGGCGCATGGGGCTACACCTTC. It is translated as CSAYTGGAWGYTF.

J is TRBJ1-6 and V is TRBV5-1; no firm D call. The CDR3 totals 13 residues. The V gene lost 5 bases and the J gene lost 7 bases, with 10 bases spanning the gap. CDR1 SGHRS and CDR2 YFSETQ come from the germline V gene. The CDR3 nucleotides read TGCGCCAGCAGTCGCCAGGAGAATTCACCCCTCCACTTT. This encodes CASSRQENSPLHF.

A few counts support this clonotype. The chain recombines TRBV25-1 with TRBJ2-5, with D tentatively TRBD1 (6 bases). Trimming took off 4 bases at V and 1 base at J, with 22 bases between the two ends. Germline assignment: CDR1 MGHDK and CDR2 SYGVNS. The CDR3 is made up of 18 amino acids. This chain's CDR3 is CASSGTKERTEAQETQYF. In DNA, the CDR3 is TGTGCCAGCAGTGGGACCAAGGAGCGGACAGAGGCCCAAGAGACCCAGTACTTC.

This clonotype was recorded once. The DNA is left out, because the CDR3 cannot be placed on it with certainty; the CDR3 is given as TCRdb lists it. CDR3 amino acids: CASSSSGQAQKTQYF. This chain joins TRBV6-6 and TRBJ2-5; the table assigns TRBD1, which was not confirmed against the DNA. The CDR3 is 15 amino acids long, termini counted. Germline V gene lookup returns CDR1 MNHNY and CDR2 SVGAGI (reference sequence).

This chain connects TRBV3-1 to TRBJ1-1; D is ambiguous. CDR1 and CDR2 (germline): LGHDT, YNNKEL (reference sequence). The CDR3 spans 13 residues. The V end was cut by 1 base, the J end by 6 bases, with 9 bases between. The CDR3 region is CASSQGIGSEAFF. The CDR3, as DNA: TGTGCCAGCAGCCAAGGAATTGGGTCTGAAGCTTTCTTT.

This chain links TRBV9 with TRBJ1-1, with D unresolved. This CDR3 spans 15 amino acids. The V gene's germline CDR1 is SGDLS and CDR2 YYNGEE. V gave up 3 bases and J gave up 5 bases, with 17 bases separating them. CDR3 DNA: TGTGCCAGCAGCGAGGGCCCCCAGGAATGGACTGAAGCTTTCTTT. Its protein is CASSEGPQEWTEAFF.

This clonotype was counted a few times. The chain couples TRBV7-3 to TRBJ2-5; D could derive from TRBD1 or TRBD2 (5 bases each). This CDR3 has 17 amino acids. V was cut by 3 bases and J by 1 base, with 18 bases left in between. Germline CDR1 and CDR2: SGHTA and FQGTGA. The CDR3 is CASSLRVRGAGQETQYF. The DNA of the CDR3 is TGTGCCAGCAGCTTGAGGGTCCGGGGCGCGGGCCAAGAGACCCAGTACTTC.

The sample holds a few counts of this clonotype. This sequence joins TRBV6-5 and TRBJ2-7; 7 bases fit TRBD1. This CDR3 region has 13 residues. The germline V gene encodes CDR1 MNHEY and CDR2 SVGAGI. With V trimmed by 10 bases and J by 2 bases, 8 bases remained unmatched. Here the CDR3 DNA reads TGTGCCACCGCGACAGGGAAACCCTACGAGCAGTACTTC. It translates to CATATGKPYEQYF.

On this clonotype itself: The junction does not match germline at one end; this may be a read error. The rearrangement uses TRBV4-1 and TRBJ2-7; 7 bases agree with TRBD1. The length of the CDR3 is 12 residues. CDR1 and CDR2 (germline): MGHRA, YSYEKL. In DNA, the CDR3 is TGCGCCAGCAGCCAAGGTGGGACAGTTACGGTCTTC. This encodes CASSQGGTVTVF.

There are a few counts of this clonotype. The chain is built from TRBV29-1 and TRBJ2-7; TRBD1 or TRBD2 may be the D gene (5 bases each). Per germline, CDR1 SQVTM and CDR2 ANQGSEA. The ends were cut back, 7 bases at V and 2 bases at J, with 12 bases in the middle. CDR3 length equals 12 residues. CDR3: CSAWDGTYEQYF. The CDR3 DNA follows: TGCAGCGCCTGGGACGGAACCTACGAGCAGTACTTC.

This sequence joins TRBV20-1 and TRBJ1-2; D possibly corresponds to TRBD1 (6 bases). Germline CDR1 is DFQATT and CDR2 is SNEGSKA (reference sequence). V dropped 0 bases and J dropped 6 bases, with 35 bases sitting between them. This CDR3 has 21 residues. CDR3 sequence (DNA): TGCAGTGCTAGAGATTTTAGTACGTGGGGGGCCGAAATTCTCTATGTCGATGGCTACACCTTC. Translated: CSARDFSTWGAEILYVDGYTF.

CDR3 sequence reads: CASSAGQGQETQYF. The DNA of the CDR3 is TGTGCCAGCAGCGCAGGACAGGGGCAAGAGACCCAGTACTTC. This sequence joins TRBV9 and TRBJ2-5; 9 bases line up with TRBD1. In germline, CDR1 is SGDLS, CDR2 YYNGEE. CDR3 length: 14 residues. The V segment lost 3 bases and the J segment 2 bases; nucleotides outside the gene matches: 2.

The chain combines TRBV18 with TRBJ1-1; a weak D match, TRBD1 (6 bases). V was cut by 6 bases and J by 5 bases, with 19 bases left in between. This CDR3 spans 15 amino acids. Germline CDR1 KGHSH, CDR2 LQKENI. CDR3 coding DNA: TGTGCCAGCTCTCCGAACACAGGGACCGGGACTGAAGCTTTCTTT. It translates to CASSPNTGTGTEAFF.

This clonotype came up a few times. The chain links TRBV7-2 to TRBJ2-1; 11 positions match TRBD2. The CDR3 loop spans 19 amino acids. CDR1 and CDR2 (germline): SGHTA, FQGNSA. V lost 1 base to trimming and J lost 0 bases; unmatched junction nucleotides: 8. The CDR3 region is CASSLEGLAEWGSYNEQFF. The CDR3 DNA follows: TGTGCCAGCAGCTTAGAGGGACTAGCGGAGTGGGGCTCCTACAATGAGCAGTTCTTC.

Concerning this clonotype itself: The limits of the CDR3 on the DNA are not certain, so only TCRdb's listed CDR3 is given. The chain links TRBV28 to TRBJ2-3; the table's D call TRBD2 went unverified against the DNA. The V gene's germline CDR1 is MDHEN and CDR2 SYDVKM. The CDR3 numbers 20 amino acids, ends counted. The CDR3 reads CASHRPGANVLTFGAPMQYF.

This clonotype was seen repeatedly, ten times or more. The CDR3 bases are TGCGCCAGCAGTGAGTCAGGCGGGAGACGCCACGAGCAGTACTTC. Its protein product is CASSESGGRRHEQYF. The chain links TRBV10-2 to TRBJ2-7, with TRBD2 identical over 7 bases. Trimming at V came to 0 bases and at J to 5 bases, leaving 7 bases not matched to a gene. Germline values: CDR1 WSHSY, CDR2 SAAADI. The CDR3 length is 15 residues.